This T cell receptor beta chain is drawn from a study of cytotoxic CD8 clonotypes in ibrutinib-treated CLL. In the study overall: Across the patients, about a dozen were relapsed/refractory, about 15 treatment-naive and some 17 IGHV unmutated. Averaging across samples gave about 230,000 productive templates and about 94,000 productive rearrangements.

The table lists this clone with a few counts. The antigen is unknown. J gave up 6 bases and V 0 bases, and 9 bases lay outside the gene matches. The CDR3 extends over 16 amino acids. Germline V gene data show CDR1 as KGHSH and CDR2 as LQKENI. Notes on the study in general: Relative to age-matched healthy donors, clonality at baseline was higher, and it tracked circulating CD8+ T-cell counts. At ibrutinib response, clonality increased, and at progression it declined back toward baseline.

TCRdb's copy holds only in-frame clones and misses some; the assay was immunoSEQ multiplex PCR. The data hold about 92,000 clones, with around 77% observed a single time. This rearrangement joins TRBV18 to TRBJ2-7; 9 nucleotides agree with TRBD1. This TCR was sampled from a human donor with chronic lymphocytic leukemia. The source material was PBMCs, sampled after 24 months of ibrutinib treatment. The CDR3 DNA sequence: TGTGCCAGCTCACCACCGGGACAGGGATCGGGTGGCGAGCAGTACTTC. Protein: CASSPPGQGSGGEQYF.